These 10 T cell receptor beta chains were all obtained from the same sample, sequenced in a study of blood T cell repertoires in COVID-19. Only in-frame clones appear in the TCRdb table, and some are missing; sequencing was by immunoSEQ multiplex PCR. Seen here are 35,000 to 45,000 clones, about nine tenths observed once, and the top ten hold around 6.1%. The specimen sequenced was peripheral blood. These receptors all come from a human donor in a cohort sampled during active COVID-19.

The genes are TRBV28 and TRBJ2-2; D is ambiguous. CDR3 length: 14 residues. Trimming removed 6 bases at V and 1 base at J, with 9 bases between. Germline lookup yields CDR1 MDHEN and CDR2 SYDVKM. The CDR3 DNA reads TGTGCCAGCAGGAAGGCAGGGAACACCGGGGAGCTGTTTTTT. Translating it yields CASRKAGNTGELFF.

In its sample, this clone was seen once. This chain connects TRBV6-5 to TRBJ1-1; tentative D call: TRBD1 (5 bases). Germline lookup yields CDR1 MNHEY and CDR2 SVGAGI. The CDR3 is made up of 13 amino acids. Trimming took 6 bases from V and 5 from J, leaving 13 bases between them. This CDR3 is CASRPEGRTEAFF. The CDR3 coding sequence is TGTGCCAGCAGGCCTGAGGGGAGGACTGAAGCTTTCTTT.

The J gene is TRBJ2-7, the V gene TRBV28; 7 positions agree with TRBD1. V was pared by 10 bases and J by 1 base, with 7 bases of the junction left unmatched. Germline assignment: CDR1 MDHEN and CDR2 SYDVKM. CDR3 length: 13 residues. CDR3 DNA sequence: TGTGCCACGGGACCGGGACAGTCCTACGAGCAGTACTTC. It encodes CATGPGQSYEQYF. Full variable domain (missing parts from reference TRBV28 and TRBJ2-7): DVKVTQSSRYLVKRTGEKVFLECVQDMDHENMFWYRQDPGLGLRLIYFSYDVKMKEKGDIPEGYSVSREKKERFSLILESASTNQTSMYLCATGPGQSYEQYFGPGTRLTVT.

This chain joins TRBV4-1 and TRBJ1-4; D is possibly TRBD1 (6 bases). The CDR3 covers 16 residues. Germline loops: CDR1 MGHRA, CDR2 YSYEKL. Trimming removed 0 bases at V and 4 bases at J, with 12 bases between. In nucleotides, the CDR3 is TGCGCCAGCAGCCAAGATATAGGACAGAGTAATGAAAAACTGTTTTTT. It translates to CASSQDIGQSNEKLFF.

This clone was recorded only once. The chain's CDR3 is CASSQVTLIGEKLFF. CDR3 nucleotide sequence: TGCGCCAGCAGCCAGGTTACACTTATCGGGGAAAAACTGTTTTTT. This rearrangement joins TRBV4-3 to TRBJ1-4; D call uncertain. The length of the CDR3 is 15 residues. The germline V gene has CDR1 LGHNA and CDR2 YSLEER. Deletions cut 3 bases from V and 8 bases from J, with 16 bases between.

The CDR3 DNA reads as TGTGCCTGGAGTGTACGGGACTACGAGCAGTACTTC. Residues: CAWSVRDYEQYF. The rearrangement uses TRBV30 and TRBJ2-7, with D maybe TRBD2 (5 bases). The V and J ends lost 0 bases and 3 bases respectively, with 6 bases between them. This CDR3 has 12 residues. Germline V gene data show CDR1 as GTSNPN and CDR2 as SVGIG (reference sequence).

In its sample, this clone was seen once. The chain joins TRBV9 to TRBJ2-7; 11 bases line up with TRBD1. Per the germline V gene, CDR1 is SGDLS and CDR2 is YYNGEE. The CDR3 contains 15 residues. Trimming removed 4 bases from V and 0 bases from J; junction bases left unmatched: 3. DNA for the CDR3: TGTGCCAGCAGCTGGGGGACAGGGGGCTCCTACGAGCAGTACTTC. Translation gives CASSWGTGGSYEQYF.

This clone came up once. The chain carries TRBV19 and TRBJ1-2; D unresolved. The CDR3 consists of 13 residues. Trimming shortened V by 5 bases and J by 4 bases, and 11 bases separated the two germline ends. Germline lookup yields CDR1 LNHDA and CDR2 SQIVND (reference sequence). The CDR3 DNA follows: TGTGCCAGTAGTTCCCCACAGACCTATGGCTACACCTTC. Translation gives CASSSPQTYGYTF.

This chain links TRBV4-2 with TRBJ1-1; TRBD1 is a possible D gene (6 bases). V shed 2 bases and J shed 5 bases, with 12 bases lying between them. The CDR3 runs to 14 residues. Germline V gene data show CDR1 as LGHNA and CDR2 as YNFKEQ. The CDR3 coding sequence is TGTGCCAGCAGCCAAAATAGGGGGGGGACTGAAGCTTTCTTT. Its protein is CASSQNRGGTEAFF.

In this sample, this clone turned up once. The gene calls are TRBV9 and TRBJ2-1; 9 bases are a match to TRBD2. The CDR3 is made up of 15 amino acids. The germline gives CDR1 SGDLS, CDR2 YYNGEE. Germline trimming cut 0 bases from V and 4 bases from J; bases unmatched to any gene: 2. The CDR3 region has the DNA TGTGCCAGCAGCGTAGTGCTAGCGGGGTACAATGAGCAGTTCTTC. Translated, it gives CASSVVLAGYNEQFF.